This T cell receptor beta chain was retrieved from a study of human T cells and chemical hapten exposure. The overall study: The use of 2% DPC on around 2 cm by around 2 cm of upper inner arm skin constituted sensitization. Per-sample TCR yields varied mainly from small pooled library volume differences.

MiXCR, run by TCRdb on the RACE reads, gives a single entry per CDR3 protein. In the table there are 330,000 or so distinct CDR3 sequences, about 6% of which are singletons. Documented time point: patch test 2, 6 weeks after DPC sensitization. Treatment defined: therapeutic diphenylcyclopropenone sensitization with weekly scalp DPC. CDR3 length: 14 amino acids. Between the trimmed V and J ends, which lost 5 bases and 12 bases, there was a span of 17 bases. Germline lookup yields CDR1 SGHTA and CDR2 FQGNSA. This clonotype was picked up many times. The specimen comprised whole blood, sampled in connection with sensitization to the hapten diphenylcyclopropenone (DPC). The source of this sequence is a woman under 30 with alopecia areata. Some clones in this sample may be carry-over from other donors' samples. This chain joins TRBV7-2 and TRBJ1-6; a possible D gene is TRBD1 (6 bases). CDR3 sequence: CASSEKTGPRPLHF. CDR3 coding DNA: TGTGCCAGCAGCGAAAAGACAGGTCCTCGACCCCTCCACTTT.